The source of this T cell receptor (beta chain) is a study of T cells after yellow fever vaccination. Note on this clonotype: Its antigen is still unknown.

Study-wide findings and caveats: Subsequent to the booster, the majority of primary-vaccination clones reappeared (less than 97% CD4, about 90% CD8). Overlap between CD4 and CD8 compartments was detected for a small share of clonotypes. Abundant bulk-population clonotypes could contaminate the FACS-sorted repertoires.

Template-switching 5'RACE yielded the TCR cDNA; a universal primer site and UMIs were added in the process. Each CDR3 protein is one row after TCRdb ran MiXCR on the 5' RACE reads. The sample contains 120,000 or so distinct CDR3 sequences, 13% to 15% of which appear only once. The CDR3 is made up of 18 amino acids. V was pared by 1 base and J by 2 bases, with 8 bases of the junction left unmatched. In germline, CDR1 is LGHNA, CDR2 YSLEER. The J gene is TRBJ2-2, the V gene TRBV4-3; 9 nucleotides agree with TRBD2. This receptor was obtained from a man between 18 and 29 years old who received the YFV17D yellow fever vaccine. The input for sequencing was CD8+ T cells sorted from PBMCs, taken 5 days after the yellow fever booster vaccination. The CDR3 loop is CASSQASSGDFNTGELFF. The DNA for the CDR3 is TGCGCCAGCAGCCAAGCATCTAGCGGGGATTTTAACACCGGGGAGCTGTTTTTT.